This TCR beta chain was recorded in a study of blood T cell repertoires in COVID-19. Study background: Some COVID-19 samples were acute and others convalescent; all came from the United States, Italy and Spain. Nucleic acid was either cDNA or gDNA, and it came from T cells, B-cell-depleted T cells, or PBMCs.

In the authors' workflow: The assay estimated nucleated cells by amplifying reference gene primers. Measured with immunoSEQ multiplex PCR; TCRdb has only the in-frame clones, and not every one. The D gene and trimming were derived from the DNA, and the V and J assignments and clone size from that table. The sample carries more than 300,000 clones, about 82% recorded once. This clonotype originated in a woman aged 50 to 60 with acute or convalescent COVID-19. Sequencing was carried out using peripheral blood.

The CDR3 sequence: CASSVTGTGGEKAFF. The DNA for the CDR3 is TGCGCCAGCAGCGTGACCGGGACAGGGGGCGAAAAAGCTTTCTTT. The chain carries TRBV5-1 and TRBJ1-1; 12 bases align to TRBD1. With V trimmed by 4 bases and J by 9 bases, 10 bases remained unmatched. In germline, CDR1 is SGHRS, CDR2 YFSETQ. The CDR3 is 15 residues long.